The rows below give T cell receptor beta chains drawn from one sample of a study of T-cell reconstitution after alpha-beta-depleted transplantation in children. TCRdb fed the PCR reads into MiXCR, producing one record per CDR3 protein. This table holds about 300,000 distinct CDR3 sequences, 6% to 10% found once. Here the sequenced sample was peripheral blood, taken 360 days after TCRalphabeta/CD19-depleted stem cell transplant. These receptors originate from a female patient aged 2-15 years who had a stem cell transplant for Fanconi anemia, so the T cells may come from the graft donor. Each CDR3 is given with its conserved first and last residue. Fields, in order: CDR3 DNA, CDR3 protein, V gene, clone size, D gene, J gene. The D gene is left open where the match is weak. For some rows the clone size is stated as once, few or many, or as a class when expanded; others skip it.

CDR3 DNA: TGTGCCAGTAGTATGCTACCGGGACAGGGCCGTCGTGAGCAGTTCTTC; CDR3 protein: CASSMLPGQGRREQFF; V gene: TRBV19; clone size: -; D gene: TRBD1; J gene: TRBJ2-1
CDR3 DNA: TGTGCCAGCAGCCCCCAGGCGCGGGGGGGGACAGATACGCAGTATTTT; CDR3 protein: CASSPQARGGTDTQYF; V gene: TRBV7-2; clone size: once; D gene: TRBD2; J gene: TRBJ2-3
CDR3 DNA: TGTGCCAGCAGTTACTCATCCCGACTAGCGGGAGTCGTCTACAATGAGCAGTTCTTC; CDR3 protein: CASSYSSRLAGVVYNEQFF; V gene: TRBV6-2/TRBV6-3; clone size: many; D gene: TRBD2; J gene: TRBJ2-1
CDR3 DNA: TGTGCCAGCAGTTACTCGATGGGTGTAGGGGCCTCTGGAAACACCATATATTTT; CDR3 protein: CASSYSMGVGASGNTIYF; V gene: TRBV6-5; clone size: many; D gene: -; J gene: TRBJ1-3
CDR3 DNA: TGTGCCAGCAGCTTAGTTGGCCTGACCTCAAACATTCAGTACTTC; CDR3 protein: CASSLVGLTSNIQYF; V gene: TRBV11-2; clone size: few; D gene: -; J gene: TRBJ2-4
CDR3 DNA: TGCGCCAGCAGCTCCGGGACAGGGGGCCGGTATGGCTACACCTTC; CDR3 protein: CASSSGTGGRYGYTF; V gene: TRBV5-1; clone size: many; D gene: TRBD1; J gene: TRBJ1-2
CDR3 DNA: TGTGCCAGCAAAGGGAGCTCCTACGAGCAGTACTTC; CDR3 protein: CASKGSSYEQYF; V gene: TRBV6-5; clone size: many; D gene: -; J gene: TRBJ2-7
CDR3 DNA: TGTGCCACCAGCAGAGACAGGGGGGCTAGGAACGAGCAGTACTTC; CDR3 protein: CATSRDRGARNEQYF; V gene: TRBV15; clone size: -; D gene: -; J gene: TRBJ2-7
CDR3 DNA: TGTGCCAGCAGCCCTGCAGGGGTAAGGTCTTCGCCGTTCTTC; CDR3 protein: CASSPAGVRSSPFF; V gene: TRBV6-2/TRBV6-3; clone size: -; D gene: -; J gene: TRBJ2-1
CDR3 DNA: TGTGCCAGCAGCTTAACCCCCCCAGGGGCTGTGAGCACTGAAGCTTTCTTT; CDR3 protein: CASSLTPPGAVSTEAFF; V gene: TRBV7-3; clone size: -; D gene: -; J gene: TRBJ1-1
CDR3 DNA: TGCGCCAGCAGCCAAGGGCGGGGGGTGGATACGCAGTATTTT; CDR3 protein: CASSQGRGVDTQYF; V gene: TRBV4-1; clone size: -; D gene: TRBD2; J gene: TRBJ2-3
CDR3 DNA: TGTGCCAGCAGCCGCGGGACCTCCAATGAGCAGTTCTTC; CDR3 protein: CASSRGTSNEQFF; V gene: TRBV11-2; clone size: -; D gene: -; J gene: TRBJ2-1
CDR3 DNA: TGTGCCAGCAGTTACGAGGCCAGCGGTTATGGCTACACCTTC; CDR3 protein: CASSYEASGYGYTF; V gene: TRBV6-5; clone size: many; D gene: -; J gene: TRBJ1-2
CDR3 DNA: TGTGCCAGCAGTTACTCTGTGGGGGAGTTCGCCGGGGAGCTGTTTTTT; CDR3 protein: CASSYSVGEFAGELFF; V gene: TRBV6-5; clone size: many; D gene: -; J gene: TRBJ2-2
CDR3 DNA: TGCGCCAGCAGCTTGGATAGCCCCAGGGTGAATTCACCCCTCCACTTT; CDR3 protein: CASSLDSPRVNSPLHF; V gene: TRBV5-1; clone size: -; D gene: -; J gene: TRBJ1-6
CDR3 DNA: TGTGCCACCAGCAGAGGGGACCGGGAGACACTCCACTTT; CDR3 protein: CATSRGDRETLHF; V gene: TRBV15; clone size: few; D gene: -; J gene: TRBJ1-6